This T cell receptor beta chain is from a study of T cell repertoires in MIS-A myocarditis. Germline CDR1 reads GTSNPN; CDR2 reads SVGIG (reference sequence). The ends lost 5 bases at V and 6 bases at J; junction bases unmatched: 9. The CDR3 has 13 residues. Produced via immunoSEQ multiplex PCR; TCRdb's table is partial and in-frame only. The sample includes around 6,100 clones, around 84% of them seen just once. The sequencing input was right inferior lung lobe tissue obtained at autopsy. The rearrangement uses TRBV30 and TRBJ2-7, with 8 bases that match TRBD1. This sequence originates from a man between 18 and 29 years old with fulminant myocarditis from multisystem inflammatory syndrome in adults (MIS-A) after COVID-19. The CDR3 DNA follows: TGTGCCTGGGATAGACAGGGGAATGGCGAGCAGTACTTC. Translated, it gives CAWDRQGNGEQYF.